This T cell receptor beta chain was sequenced during a study of blood T cell repertoires in COVID-19. Study context: The cDNA or gDNA used as material had been derived from T cells, B-cell-depleted T cells, or PBMCs.

CDR1 and CDR2 (germline): SGDLS, YYNGEE. The V and J ends lost 4 bases and 5 bases respectively, with 11 bases between them. The CDR3 totals 13 residues. Sequenced by immunoSEQ multiplex PCR; TCRdb stores in-frame clones only, minus some. The table shows around 220,000 clones, with 75% to 90% occurring only once. The gene calls are TRBV9 and TRBJ2-3, with TRBD2 as a possible D gene (6 bases). The source of this sequence is a woman aged 80 or over with COVID-19, enrolled during active disease. The sample consisted of peripheral blood. The CDR3 protein is CASSRLDLDTQYF. CDR3 nucleotide sequence: TGTGCCAGCAGCCGACTAGATCTAGATACGCAGTATTTT.